These 27 T cell receptor beta chains originate from one sample sequenced in a study of PD-1 blockade in classical Hodgkin lymphoma. Time point defined: newly diagnosed, previously untreated cHL patient sample. Purification of CD4+ T cells from thawed PBMCs was performed via magnetic negative selection. Here immunoSEQ multiplex PCR was the method, and the copy in TCRdb shows in-frame clones only, minus some. Of roughly 23,000 clones in the sample, roughly 89% were seen once. Source material: CD4+ T cells from blood. The receptors were sampled from a human donor with classical Hodgkin lymphoma.

This chain links TRBV7-2 with TRBJ2-7; a weak D match, TRBD1 (5 bases). Per germline, CDR1 SGHTA and CDR2 FQGNSA. V shed 1 base and J shed 5 bases, with 15 bases lying between them. This CDR3 is 15 amino acids long. The CDR3 sequence is CASSLEAGSRHEQYF. CDR3 sequence (DNA): TGTGCCAGCAGCTTAGAGGCAGGGTCTCGCCACGAGCAGTACTTC.

The chain is built from TRBV19 and TRBJ2-1; 13 bases align to TRBD2. V shed 7 bases and J 9 bases; nucleotides not matched to a gene: 12. CDR3 length equals 16 residues. Germline-derived CDR1 and CDR2 are LNHDA and SQIVND (reference sequence). The CDR3 protein is CASTLLAGGPWGEQFF. In DNA form, the CDR3 reads TGTGCCAGTACCCTACTAGCGGGAGGGCCCTGGGGTGAGCAGTTCTTC.

The chain uses TRBV30 and TRBJ2-1, with D perhaps given as TRBD1 or TRBD2 (6 bases each). Germline values: CDR1 GTSNPN, CDR2 SVGIG (reference sequence). Trimming stripped 0 bases from V and 8 bases from J, with 17 bases between. This CDR3 comprises 15 residues. The CDR3 is CAWSVRVWGADEQFF. The DNA for the CDR3 is TGTGCCTGGAGTGTACGGGTGTGGGGGGCCGATGAGCAGTTCTTC.

This chain joins TRBV14 and TRBJ1-1; 8 bases line up with TRBD1. Germline loops: CDR1 SGHDN, CDR2 FVKESK. V lost 0 bases to trimming and J lost 6 bases; unmatched junction nucleotides: 6. This CDR3 region has 15 residues. The DNA for the CDR3 is TGTGCCAGCAGCCAAGAGGACAGGGTTTGGGCTGAAGCTTTCTTT. Amino acids: CASSQEDRVWAEAFF.

This clone was seen more than once but under ten times. The chain combines TRBV19 with TRBJ2-7; D is possibly TRBD1 (6 bases). V was trimmed by 2 bases and J by 3 bases, leaving 11 bases between them. The CDR3 is made up of 14 amino acids. Germline CDR1 reads LNHDA; CDR2 reads SQIVND (reference sequence). CDR3 DNA: TGTGCCAGTAGTATAAACCGGGACATCTACGAGCAGTACTTC. Translation: CASSINRDIYEQYF.

The chain combines TRBV9 with TRBJ2-3; no definite D call. V was pared by 0 bases and J by 0 bases, with 11 bases between. Germline CDR1 is SGDLS and CDR2 is YYNGEE. The CDR3 loop spans 16 amino acids. CDR3 residues: CASSVGGSTSTDTQYF. DNA of the CDR3: TGTGCCAGCAGCGTAGGGGGTAGCACTAGCACAGATACGCAGTATTTT. Full variable domain (rest looked up from reference TRBV9 and TRBJ2-3): DSGVTQTPKHLITATGQRVTLRCSPRSGDLSVYWYQQSLDQGLQFLIQYYNGEERAKGNILERFSAQQFPDLHSELNLSSLELGDSALYFCASSVGGSTSTDTQYFGPGTRLTVL.

The rearrangement joins TRBV7-6 to TRBJ1-1, with 8 bases matching TRBD1. V dropped 1 base and J dropped 5; count of bases not matched to a gene: 6. Germline V gene data show CDR1 as SGHVS and CDR2 as FNYEAQ. The CDR3 sequence is 15 residues long. CDR3: CASSLVPQGGTEAFF. CDR3 nucleotides: TGTGCCAGCAGCTTAGTCCCACAGGGGGGGACTGAAGCTTTCTTT.

The chain joins TRBV7-2 to TRBJ1-1; no clear D gene. The CDR3 is made up of 14 amino acids. Germline V CDR1 and CDR2: SGHTA, FQGNSA. The V gene lost 2 bases and the J gene lost 6 bases, with 13 bases spanning the gap. CDR3 loop: CASSLNHGFSEAFF. The DNA for the CDR3 is TGTGCCAGCAGCTTAAATCACGGCTTCTCTGAAGCTTTCTTT.

The CDR3 loop reads CASRRTGNLNTGELFF. CDR3 bases: TGTGCCAGCAGGAGGACAGGAAATCTTAACACCGGGGAGCTGTTTTTT. The V and J genes are TRBV9 and TRBJ2-2; 7 nucleotides line up with TRBD1. Germline V gene sequence: CDR1 SGDLS, CDR2 YYNGEE. J was trimmed by 2 bases and V by 5 bases; bases with no gene match: 9. The CDR3 length is 16 residues.

The sample holds one count of this clone. The gene calls are TRBV29-1 and TRBJ2-1, with no clear D. The CDR3 runs 15 residues. Germline-derived CDR1 and CDR2 are SQVTM and ANQGSEA. V dropped 0 bases and J dropped 7 bases, with 16 bases sitting between them. As DNA, the CDR3 is TGCAGCGTTGAAGATCCCGGGCCCCTCGGTAATGAGCAGTTCTTC. This gives the protein CSVEDPGPLGNEQFF.

This rearrangement joins TRBV2 to TRBJ2-7; D is perhaps TRBD2 (6 bases). CDR1 is SNHLY and CDR2 is FYNNEI in the germline V gene. With 4 bases removed from V and 2 bases from J, the gap between germline ends came to 18 bases. The CDR3 length is 16 residues. In nucleotides, the CDR3 is TGTGCCAGCAGTGGAGGACTACCCCGGGGGACCTACGAGCAGTACTTC. Translated: CASSGGLPRGTYEQYF.

This clone was observed a single time. The rearrangement links TRBV5-1 to TRBJ2-7; D possibly corresponds to TRBD2 (6 bases). CDR1 and CDR2 (germline): SGHRS, YFSETQ. The CDR3 has 14 residues. V gave up 5 bases and J gave up 6 bases, with 18 bases separating them. The CDR3 spells CASRDNSGKSEQYF. The CDR3 nucleotides read TGCGCCAGCAGGGATAATAGCGGTAAATCCGAGCAGTACTTC. The full variable domain, rest sourced from reference TRBV5-1 and TRBJ2-7, is KAGVTQTPRYLIKTRGQQVTLSCSPISGHRSVSWYQQTPGQGLQFLFEYFSETQRNKGNFPGRFSGRQFSNSRSEMNVSTLELGDSALYLCASRDNSGKSEQYFGPGTRLTVT.

The J gene is TRBJ1-5, the V gene TRBV28; TRBD1 matches 9 bases. There are 15 residues in the CDR3. Germline V gene data show CDR1 as MDHEN and CDR2 as SYDVKM. The junction had 4 bases not matched to a gene; V was cut back by 3 bases and J by 4 bases. The CDR3 loop reads CASSFTQGANQPQHF. The CDR3 coding sequence is TGTGCCAGCAGTTTTACACAGGGGGCAAATCAGCCCCAGCATTTT.

V and J are TRBV6-1 and TRBJ2-2, with D maybe TRBD1 (5 bases). The CDR3 loop spans 14 amino acids. Germline lookup yields CDR1 MNHNS and CDR2 SASEGT. Trimming shortened V by 2 bases and J by 6 bases, and 10 bases separated the two germline ends. In DNA form, the CDR3 reads TGTGCCAGCAGTGAACCAGGGCTTGCCGGGGAGCTGTTTTTT. This encodes CASSEPGLAGELFF.

This clone has a handful of counts. This same CDR3 is encoded by further DNA sequences in the sample. J is TRBJ2-1 and V is TRBV9; 7 bases map to TRBD2. This CDR3 has 16 amino acids. Trimming took 0 bases from V and 4 from J; bases not matched to a gene: 7. Germline loops: CDR1 SGDLS, CDR2 YYNGEE. CDR3 sequence (DNA): TGTGCCAGCAGCGTAGCTGGCCAGCGGGGATACAATGAGCAGTTCTTC. It translates to CASSVAGQRGYNEQFF.

The chain uses TRBV18 and TRBJ1-4; TRBD1 agrees at 7 bases. The CDR3 covers 16 residues. Germline lookup yields CDR1 KGHSH and CDR2 LQKENI. V lost 6 bases and J lost 7; bases outside the gene matches: 14. CDR3 bases: TGTGCCAGCTCCCTGGGACAGACCGGGCGAAGTGAAAAACTGTTTTTT. It encodes CASSLGQTGRSEKLFF.

The gene calls are TRBV6-6 and TRBJ1-1, with D unclear. The CDR3 totals 14 residues. V was clipped by 2 bases and J by 0 bases, with 7 bases between them. Germline V gene sequence: CDR1 MNHNY, CDR2 SVGAGI (reference sequence). The CDR3 here is CASSYPIVNTEAFF. In DNA form, the CDR3 reads TGTGCCAGCAGTTACCCGATCGTGAACACTGAAGCTTTCTTT.

The J gene is TRBJ1-2, the V gene TRBV5-1, with D perhaps matching TRBD1 (5 bases). The length of the CDR3 is 13 residues. The V and J ends lost 4 bases and 1 base respectively, with 8 bases between them. Looked up from germline, CDR1 is SGHRS and CDR2 is YFSETQ. The CDR3 nucleotides are TGCGCCAGCAGCCCTGACAGTAACTATGGCTACACCTTC. This encodes CASSPDSNYGYTF.

CDR3 in DNA: TGTGCCAGCAGCTGGGACCTGACAGGGCGATATCAGCCCCAGCATTTT. Amino acid sequence: CASSWDLTGRYQPQHF. The rearrangement uses TRBV7-8 and TRBJ1-5, with TRBD1 matching 7 bases. Germline lookup yields CDR1 SGHVS and CDR2 FQNEAQ. J lost 5 bases, V lost 4 bases, and 11 bases had no gene match. CDR3 length equals 16 residues.

The genes are TRBV7-8 and TRBJ1-5, with 7 bases identical to TRBD1. CDR1 and CDR2 from the germline V gene are SGHVS and FQNEAQ. With V trimmed by 1 base and J by 3 bases, 9 bases remained unmatched. This CDR3 comprises 17 residues. DNA for the CDR3: TGTGCCAGCAGCTTAGGATACAAGGGACAGTCCAATCAGCCCCAGCATTTT. Its translation: CASSLGYKGQSNQPQHF.

The chain recombines TRBV6-6 with TRBJ2-2, with TRBD2 matching over 9 bases. This CDR3 has 14 residues. After removal of 6 bases from V and 4 bases from J, the junction contained 3 bases not matched to a gene. Germline V lookup: CDR1 MNHNY, CDR2 SVGAGI (reference sequence). This chain's CDR3 is CASRLAGITGELFF. In nucleotides, the CDR3 is TGTGCCAGCAGGCTAGCGGGAATCACCGGGGAGCTGTTTTTT.

The J gene is TRBJ2-5, the V gene TRBV10-2; TRBD1 might be the D (5 bases). The CDR3 length is 14 residues. Looked up from germline, CDR1 is WSHSY and CDR2 is SAAADI. V was cut by 6 bases and J by 5 bases, with 16 bases left in between. The CDR3 DNA is TGCGCCAGCAGCCTTGTTCAGGGTACGGAGACCCAGTACTTC. It specifies CASSLVQGTETQYF.

The chain joins TRBV27 to TRBJ1-5; the D is unclear. The V gene lost 4 bases and the J gene lost 2 bases, with 15 bases spanning the gap. The CDR3 is made up of 16 amino acids. Germline CDR1 MNHEY, CDR2 SMNVEV (reference sequence). The CDR3 loop reads CASSSAVGFGNQPQHF. The CDR3 DNA is TGTGCCAGCAGTTCCGCGGTTGGGTTCGGCAATCAGCCCCAGCATTTT.

This chain joins TRBV7-2 and TRBJ2-7, with D hard to call. The CDR3 is made up of 12 amino acids. Trimming removed 2 bases at V and 4 bases at J, with 6 bases between. Germline V lookup: CDR1 SGHTA, CDR2 FQGNSA. DNA of the CDR3: TGTGCCAGCAGCTTATTTGGGTACGAGCAGTACTTC. It is translated as CASSLFGYEQYF.

The chain couples TRBV4-2 to TRBJ1-1, with D unresolved. The germline V and J ends were trimmed by 1 base and 1 base, with 10 bases remaining between them. The CDR3 spans 15 residues. CDR1 is LGHNA, CDR2 YNFKEQ, per germline. The CDR3 region is CASSQVSGGNTEAFF. The CDR3 bases are TGTGCCAGCAGCCAAGTATCAGGAGGGAACACTGAAGCTTTCTTT.

V gene TRBV5-4 combines with J gene TRBJ1-6; TRBD1 matches 8 bases. The CDR3 sequence is 15 residues long. V lost 3 bases, J lost 10 bases, and 9 bases stayed unmatched. Per the germline V gene, CDR1 is SGHNT and CDR2 is YYREEE (reference sequence). Here the CDR3 reads CASSSDRGKGSPLHF. As DNA, the CDR3 is TGTGCCAGCAGCTCCGACAGGGGAAAGGGATCACCCCTCCACTTT.

The chain uses TRBV27 and TRBJ2-3; perhaps TRBD2 as D (6 bases). V was cut by 2 bases and J by 2 bases, with 14 bases left in between. The CDR3 consists of 16 residues. Germline-derived CDR1 and CDR2 are MNHEY and SMNVEV (reference sequence). The CDR3 bases are TGTGCCAGCAGTTTACTAGCGACTCCACTCACAGATACGCAGTATTTT. It yields the protein CASSLLATPLTDTQYF.